This T cell receptor beta chain was recorded in a study of T cell responses to AZD1222 COVID-19 vaccine. As for the study in general: Pooled together were second doses at about 4 or about 12 weeks.

The CDR3 has 15 residues. The germline V gene has CDR1 SGHVS and CDR2 FNYEAQ. Losses at the gene ends were 5 bases for V and 4 bases for J; bases not matched to a gene: 7. Points from the study as a whole: Increases in Spike-specific TCR breadth and depth were seen after two AZD1222 doses.

Notes on this clone: The antigen remains unidentified.

TCRdb's copy holds only in-frame clones and misses some; the assay was immunoSEQ multiplex PCR. The table lists about 120,000 clones, 70% to 90% of them singletons. The sequence came from an adult in good health. The chain carries TRBV7-6 and TRBJ2-1, with 8 bases identical to TRBD2. The sample in question was peripheral blood, obtained on day 0 of AZD1222 vaccination. CDR3 region: CASSRGSGSYNEQFF. The CDR3 nucleotides are TGTGCCAGCAGCCGAGGGAGCGGGAGTTACAATGAGCAGTTCTTC.